This TCR beta chain was sequenced in a study of cytomegalovirus exposure and HLA in healthy donors. Regarding the study as a whole: Sequencing had likely introduced a cluster of highly shared sequence variants as an artifact.

It was with 60 Vbeta and 13 Jbeta primers that the PCR ran. The data were produced by immunoSEQ multiplex PCR, yet TCRdb's version contains in-frame clones alone and is incomplete. Seen here are 200,000 to 250,000 clones, 78% observed once, and the top ten hold around 4%. The sample holds one count of this clone. Its antigen remains unidentified. The CDR3 has 14 residues. V lost 5 bases, J lost 3 bases, and 4 bases stayed unmatched. Germline values: CDR1 SGHTA, CDR2 FQGTGA. The sample consisted of PBMCs. The clonotype comes from a male donor in good health and CMV-seronegative. The rearrangement uses TRBV7-3 and TRBJ2-7; 10 nucleotides line up with TRBD2. This CDR3 reads CASSRLAGFYEQYF. The CDR3, as DNA: TGTGCCAGCAGCCGACTAGCGGGCTTCTACGAGCAGTACTTC.